A selection of T cell receptor beta chains follows, all from one sample in a study of CD8 T cells in Susac syndrome. TCRdb reanalysed the immunoSEQ multiplex PCR reads using MiXCR and keeps one entry per CDR3 protein. The sample records about 21,000 distinct CDR3 sequences, approximately 93% being singletons. The specimen sequenced was CD8+ T cells from PBMCs. The receptors originated from a human donor in good health. Each CDR3 is given with its conserved first and last residue. Each record gives: D gene, clone size, J gene, V gene, CDR3 protein, CDR3 DNA. A D gene is named only where the DNA matches it firmly. The listing skips clone size in some rows; elsewhere it reads once, few, many or a size class.

>NA|NA|TRBJ1-2|TRBV7-9
CASSLNRNYGYTF
TGTGCCAGCAGCTTAAACAGAAACTATGGCTACACCTTC
>NA|NA|TRBJ2-6|TRBV12-3/TRBV12-4
CASSPGANVLTF
TGTGCCAGCAGTCCTGGGGCCAACGTCCTGACTTTC
>NA|NA|TRBJ2-7|TRBV12-3/TRBV12-4
CASSPLVRGEQYF
TGTGCCAGCAGTCCACTGGTGCGGGGCGAGCAGTACTTC
>NA|NA|TRBJ2-3|TRBV6-5
CASSLGLPTQGHTQYF
TGTGCCAGCAGTTTAGGCTTGCCGACCCAGGGGCATACGCAGTATTTT
>NA|NA|TRBJ1-1|TRBV4-1
CASSPQGNTEAFF
TGCGCCAGCAGCCCTCAGGGGAACACTGAAGCTTTCTTT
>TRBD2|NA|TRBJ2-3|TRBV3-1
CASSPGGYPDTQYF
TGTGCCAGCAGCCCGGGGGGTTACCCAGATACGCAGTATTTT
>NA|NA|TRBJ2-1|TRBV29-1
CSVERSGAQRNEQFF
TGCAGCGTTGAAAGATCGGGGGCTCAGCGGAATGAGCAGTTCTTC
>TRBD1|NA|TRBJ1-4|TRBV4-3
CASSQDGEGQGSEKLFF
TGCGCCAGCAGCCAAGATGGGGAGGGACAGGGTTCTGAAAAACTGTTTTTT
>NA|once|TRBJ1-1|TRBV6-2/TRBV6-3
CASSYSFSARSGTEAFF
TGTGCCAGCAGTTACAGTTTTTCCGCGAGATCGGGCACTGAAGCTTTCTTT
>NA|NA|TRBJ2-7|TRBV20-1
CSARDWMTGLEQYF
TGCAGTGCTAGAGATTGGATGACCGGGTTAGAGCAGTACTTC
>NA|NA|TRBJ2-7|TRBV7-9
CASSSRRGQVLDYEQYF
TGTGCCAGCAGCTCCCGTCGAGGCCAGGTCCTCGACTACGAGCAGTACTTC
>TRBD1|once|TRBJ2-6|TRBV4-3
CASSQGWDSARAGPGANVLTF
TGCGCCAGCAGCCAAGGCTGGGACAGCGCCCGTGCGGGTCCTGGGGCCAACGTCCTGACTTTC
>NA|NA|TRBJ1-2|TRBV6-1
CATKGEGNYGYTF
TGTGCCACCAAGGGGGAAGGAAACTATGGCTACACCTTC
>TRBD1|NA|TRBJ2-3|TRBV5-1
CASSSTGGLGDTQYF
TGCGCCAGCAGTTCGACAGGGGGCTTGGGTGATACGCAGTATTTT
>NA|NA|TRBJ1-5|TRBV2
CASSDPRAHSSQPQHF
TGTGCCAGCAGTGACCCCCGGGCCCACTCCAGTCAGCCCCAGCATTTT
>NA|NA|TRBJ1-2|TRBV9
CASSARSSGRSGYTF
TGTGCCAGCAGCGCCCGTTCATCGGGGAGGAGTGGCTACACCTTC
>TRBD1|NA|TRBJ1-2|TRBV29-1
CSVEAYRGRKGYTF
TGCAGCGTTGAGGCCTACAGGGGGCGCAAGGGCTACACCTTC
>NA|NA|TRBJ2-2|TRBV7-6
CASSLDHQTGELFF
TGTGCCAGCAGCTTAGACCACCAGACCGGGGAGCTGTTTTTT
>TRBD2|NA|TRBJ2-5|TRBV7-9
CASSLANSGGPETQYF
TGTGCCAGCAGCTTAGCGAATAGCGGGGGCCCAGAGACCCAGTACTTC
>NA|NA|TRBJ2-1|TRBV5-6
CASSSRGIPYNEQFF
TGTGCCAGCAGCTCCCGCGGTATCCCTTACAATGAGCAGTTCTTC
>NA|NA|TRBJ1-1|TRBV19
CASAPAWTDENTEAFF
TGTGCCAGCGCCCCAGCTTGGACAGACGAGAACACTGAAGCTTTCTTT
>NA|NA|TRBJ1-2|TRBV27
CASSSGPYGYTF
TGTGCCAGCAGTTCTGGGCCTTATGGCTACACCTTC
>NA|NA|TRBJ2-7|TRBV29-1
CSVEGMSGASSYEQYF
TGCAGCGTTGAAGGGATGTCCGGGGCTAGCTCCTACGAGCAGTACTTC
>NA|few|TRBJ2-1|TRBV6-1
CASSLPPDRYNEQFF
TGTGCCAGCAGTCTCCCCCCTGACAGATACAATGAGCAGTTCTTC
>NA|NA|TRBJ1-5|TRBV27
CASSLSRQPQHF
TGTGCCAGCAGTTTATCAAGGCAGCCCCAGCATTTT
>TRBD1|NA|TRBJ2-1|TRBV12-3/TRBV12-4
CASSSQTGKVVNEQFF
TGTGCCAGCAGTTCCCAGACAGGGAAGGTTGTAAATGAGCAGTTCTTC
>TRBD1|NA|TRBJ2-1|TRBV6-1
CASSEAAGTGALEQFF
TGTGCCAGCAGTGAAGCGGCCGGGACAGGGGCTCTTGAGCAGTTCTTC
>TRBD2|once|TRBJ2-3|TRBV6-5
CASSYVGTSAGTDTQYF
TGTGCCAGCAGTTACGTCGGGACTAGCGCAGGCACAGATACGCAGTATTTT
>NA|NA|TRBJ1-2|TRBV2
CASSGQHNTF
TGTGCCAGCAGTGGGCAGCATAACACCTTC
>TRBD1|NA|TRBJ2-6|TRBV4-3
CAGSQDMVHRGNSGANVLTF
TGCGCCGGCAGCCAAGATATGGTGCACAGGGGAAACTCTGGGGCCAACGTCCTGACTTTC
>NA|NA|TRBJ1-1|TRBV6-2/TRBV6-3
CASSYSRKQVNTEAFF
TGTGCCAGCAGTTACTCGCGTAAACAGGTGAACACTGAAGCTTTCTTT
>TRBD2|NA|TRBJ2-3|TRBV9
CASSSPGVAGGPVDTQYF
TGTGCCAGCAGCTCGCCGGGGGTAGCGGGGGGGCCGGTAGATACGCAGTATTTT
>NA|NA|TRBJ2-7|TRBV7-9
CASSFLGHYEQYF
TGTGCCAGCAGCTTCCTAGGACACTACGAGCAGTACTTC
>NA|NA|TRBJ2-3|TRBV5-6
CASSPGSTDTQYF
TGTGCCAGCAGCCCCGGTAGCACAGATACGCAGTATTTT
>NA|NA|TRBJ2-5|TRBV12-3/TRBV12-4
CASRPGGAGETQYF
TGTGCCAGCAGACCTGGGGGGGCAGGGGAGACCCAGTACTTC
>NA|NA|TRBJ2-5|TRBV29-1
CSVEAGMRETQYF
TGCAGCGTTGAAGCAGGGATGAGAGAGACCCAGTACTTC
>TRBD1|NA|TRBJ2-2|TRBV13
CASSPDRGLGELFF
TGTGCCAGCAGCCCCGACAGGGGCCTGGGGGAGCTGTTTTTT
>NA|NA|TRBJ2-7|TRBV4-3
CASSQAGSGDKEQYF
TGCGCCAGCAGCCAAGCGGGGAGTGGGGACAAGGAGCAGTACTTC
>TRBD1|NA|TRBJ2-7|TRBV7-2
CASSTGTGTYEQYF
TGTGCCAGCAGCACCGGGACAGGGACCTACGAGCAGTACTTC
>NA|NA|TRBJ2-5|TRBV6-2/TRBV6-3
CASSPFEGQETQYF
TGTGCCAGCAGCCCTTTCGAAGGCCAAGAGACCCAGTACTTC
>TRBD1|NA|TRBJ1-1|TRBV7-9
CASSPRTGAKNTEAFF
TGTGCCAGCAGCCCCCGGACAGGGGCGAAGAACACTGAAGCTTTCTTT
>NA|NA|TRBJ1-1|TRBV12-2
CASRLAGRALNTEAFF
TGTGCAAGTCGCTTAGCGGGGAGGGCATTGAACACTGAAGCTTTCTTT
>TRBD1|NA|TRBJ2-3|TRBV6-2/TRBV6-3
CASRPGGRDTQYF
TGTGCCAGCAGACCAGGGGGAAGGGATACGCAGTATTTT
>NA|NA|TRBJ1-1|TRBV7-8
CASSLGWGWNTEAFF
TGTGCCAGCAGCTTAGGCTGGGGTTGGAACACTGAAGCTTTCTTT
>TRBD2|few|TRBJ2-3|TRBV6-4
CASSDSTTGGDTQYF
TGTGCTAGCAGTGACTCGACCACGGGGGGGGATACGCAGTATTTT
>NA|NA|TRBJ2-7|TRBV6-2/TRBV6-3
CASSPKRVPYEQYF
TGTGCCAGCAGTCCTAAGAGGGTTCCCTACGAGCAGTACTTC
>TRBD2|NA|TRBJ2-1|TRBV2
CASSTRTSGRYNEQFF
TGTGCCAGCAGCACTAGGACTAGCGGGAGATACAATGAGCAGTTCTTC
>TRBD2|once|TRBJ2-3|TRBV6-6
CASSRRLAGNSDTQYF
TGTGCCAGCAGTAGACGACTAGCGGGGAATTCAGATACGCAGTATTTT
>TRBD2|NA|TRBJ2-3|TRBV6-1
CASSEALAGGTDTQYF
TGTGCCAGCAGTGAAGCGCTAGCGGGGGGCACAGATACGCAGTATTTT
>NA|NA|TRBJ1-2|TRBV10-2
CASSDTATYNYGYTF
TGCGCCAGCAGTGATACAGCGACCTATAACTATGGCTACACCTTC
>NA|NA|TRBJ2-1|TRBV5-6
CASSLASTGRNNEQFF
TGTGCCAGCAGCTTGGCCTCTACGGGACGTAACAATGAGCAGTTCTTC
>TRBD1|NA|TRBJ2-7|TRBV7-9
CASSGPGDRGLDEQYF
TGTGCCAGCAGCGGTCCCGGGGACAGGGGGCTGGACGAGCAGTACTTC
>NA|NA|TRBJ2-7|TRBV29-1
CSAADGYEQYF
TGCAGCGCAGCGGACGGCTACGAGCAGTACTTC
>NA|NA|TRBJ1-2|TRBV4-3
CASSQDIIVTGRGSGYTF
TGCGCCAGCAGCCAAGATATAATCGTAACAGGGAGGGGAAGCGGCTACACCTTC
>NA|NA|TRBJ1-3|TRBV5-6
CASSALSGNTIYF
TGTGCCAGCAGCGCTCTCTCTGGAAACACCATATATTTT